This T cell receptor beta chain was captured by sequencing in a study of blood T cell repertoires in COVID-19. For the study at large: Sources were T cells, B-cell-depleted T cells, or PBMCs; the material itself was cDNA or gDNA.

Each participant's cohort was designated according to participant-reported clinical history. Cohort 3 recovered donors had two negative PCRs, clearance, or symptom resolution. The CDR3 is 17 residues long. The germline CDR1 and CDR2 sequences are LGHNT and FRNRAP. Between the trimmed V and J ends, which lost 0 bases and 1 base, there was a span of 15 bases. Original processing methods: Scientists estimated how many nucleated cells there were by amplifying reference gene primers. Only in-frame clones appear in the TCRdb table, and some are missing; sequencing was by immunoSEQ multiplex PCR. Clone size and the V and J calls come from that table; the DNA yielded D and trimming. The table lists about 150,000 clones, less than 90% of them singletons.

V gene TRBV12-5 combines with J gene TRBJ1-1; tentative D call: TRBD1 (6 bases). Source material: PBMCs or T cells enriched from blood (not recorded which). The origin of this receptor is a woman aged 50 to 60 who had recovered from COVID-19. This chain's CDR3 is CASGLVLGGGANTEAFF. CDR3 nucleotides: TGTGCTAGTGGTTTGGTACTCGGCGGGGGCGCGAACACTGAAGCTTTCTTT.